Each of the 27 T cell receptor beta chains below was sequenced from the same sample in a study of blood T cell repertoires in COVID-19. Data came from immunoSEQ multiplex PCR; TCRdb stores just in-frame clones and leaves some out. The table has over 300,000 clones, 70% to 90% seen once. The sequenced sample was peripheral blood. Receptor source: a human donor in a cohort sampled during active COVID-19.

V is TRBV24-1 and J is TRBJ2-3, with TRBD1 matching 9 bases. The CDR3 is made up of 16 amino acids. V trimming: 3 bases; J trimming: 5 bases; junction bases outside the gene matches: 8. Germline CDR1 and CDR2: KGHDR and SFDVKD. CDR3 protein: CATSDTGTGMLDTQYF. Written as DNA, the CDR3 is TGTGCCACCAGTGATACCGGGACAGGGATGTTAGATACGCAGTATTTT.

This clone was detected once. This chain links TRBV9 with TRBJ2-1; D remains ambiguous. The V gene's germline CDR1 is SGDLS and CDR2 YYNGEE. CDR3 length: 13 amino acids. V gave up 4 bases and J gave up 8 bases, with 13 bases separating them. CDR3 in amino acids: CASSPSGFDEQFF. The CDR3 DNA follows: TGTGCCAGCAGCCCCTCGGGTTTCGATGAGCAGTTCTTC.

CDR3 sequence reads: CATSRDRTGDGYTF. In DNA form, the CDR3 reads TGTGCCACCAGCAGAGATAGGACAGGGGATGGCTACACCTTC. The rearrangement joins TRBV15 to TRBJ1-2, with 9 bases matching TRBD1. Germline loops: CDR1 LNHNV, CDR2 YYDKDF (reference sequence). This CDR3 has 14 amino acids. The V gene end was trimmed by 0 bases and the J gene end by 6 bases; junction bases not matched to a gene: 2.

The chain uses TRBV19 and TRBJ2-1; D is perhaps TRBD2 (5 bases). The length of the CDR3 is 17 residues. The ends were cut back, 4 bases at V and 0 bases at J, with 16 bases in the middle. The germline V gene has CDR1 LNHDA and CDR2 SQIVND (reference sequence). The DNA for the CDR3 is TGTGCCAGTAGTACCCGGTCGGCGGGCGGCTCCTACAATGAGCAGTTCTTC. This gives the protein CASSTRSAGGSYNEQFF.

The chain combines TRBV6-1 with TRBJ2-3, with 7 nucleotides matching TRBD1. Per the germline V gene, CDR1 is MNHNS and CDR2 is SASEGT. V lost 2 bases and J lost 1; bases outside the gene matches: 6. The CDR3 contains 16 residues. This CDR3 is CASSEIGGQGTDTQYF. For the CDR3, the DNA is TGTGCCAGCAGTGAAATTGGAGGACAGGGCACAGATACGCAGTATTTT.

The rearrangement joins TRBV24-1 to TRBJ2-6; the D gene is possibly TRBD2 (6 bases). Germline V gene sequence: CDR1 KGHDR, CDR2 SFDVKD. This CDR3 comprises 15 residues. The V end was cut by 9 bases, the J end by 0 bases, with 11 bases between. CDR3 DNA: TGTGCCACCGAGGGACTTAGCTCTGGGGCCAACGTCCTGACTTTC. Translation gives CATEGLSSGANVLTF.

The gene calls are TRBV5-1 and TRBJ2-3; a possible D gene is TRBD1 (6 bases). The CDR3 length is 16 residues. CDR1 and CDR2 from the germline V gene are SGHRS and YFSETQ. Trimming cost V 4 bases and J 4 bases, with 19 bases left between them. This CDR3 reads CASSATIGTSSDTQYF. The CDR3 nucleotides read TGCGCCAGCAGCGCCACGATCGGGACATCGTCAGATACGCAGTATTTT.

The chain has TRBV29-1 and TRBJ2-7; TRBD1 matches 12 bases. Losses at the gene ends were 6 bases for V and 5 bases for J; bases not matched to a gene: 5. The CDR3 is made up of 13 amino acids. CDR1 is SQVTM and CDR2 is ANQGSEA in the germline V gene. The CDR3 is CSVGTGGWNEQYF. The CDR3, as DNA: TGCAGCGTGGGGACAGGGGGCTGGAACGAGCAGTACTTC.

The genes are TRBV5-6 and TRBJ2-1; no firm D call. In germline, CDR1 is SGHDT, CDR2 YYEEEE. Trimming stripped 2 bases from V and 0 bases from J, with 6 bases between. CDR3 length: 14 residues. The CDR3 reads CASSFLSSYNEQFF. Written as DNA, the CDR3 is TGTGCCAGCAGCTTCCTCAGCTCCTACAATGAGCAGTTCTTC.

The J gene is TRBJ1-1, the V gene TRBV15, with 9 positions matching TRBD1. Per germline, CDR1 LNHNV and CDR2 YYDKDF (reference sequence). The CDR3 sequence is 14 residues long. The V gene end was trimmed by 4 bases and the J gene end by 7 bases; junction bases not matched to a gene: 7. CDR3 sequence reads: CATSTGQGIGEAFF. The CDR3 DNA reads as TGTGCCACCAGCACGGGACAGGGAATCGGTGAAGCTTTCTTT. The variable domain in full, with the rest retrieved from reference TRBV15 and TRBJ1-1, is DAMVIQNPRYQVTQFGKPVTLSCSQTLNHNVMYWYQQKSSQAPKLLFHYYDKDFNNEADTPDNFQSRRPNTSFCFLDIRSPGLGDTAMYLCATSTGQGIGEAFFGQGTRLTVV.

The genes are TRBV7-9 and TRBJ2-5; D uncertain. The V gene's germline CDR1 is SEHNR and CDR2 FQNEAQ (reference sequence). The V end lost 5 bases, the J end lost 5 bases, and 12 bases lay between the germline ends. The CDR3 totals 13 residues. DNA of the CDR3: TGTGCCAGCAGCCCTCTCTGGCGGGAGACCCAGTACTTC. Translation: CASSPLWRETQYF.

Remarks on this clone: Compared with germline, one end of the junction differs, possibly owing to a read error. The V call is TRBV29-1, the J call TRBJ1-1; D remains unclear. Germline values: CDR1 SQVTM, CDR2 ANQGSEA. The CDR3 is 10 amino acids. CDR3 sequence reads: CSVEDMTRYF. Here the CDR3 DNA reads TGCAGCGTTGAAGACATGACAAGGTACTTT.

This clone was detected once. The chain couples TRBV24-1 to TRBJ1-3, with unresolved D. CDR1 is KGHDR and CDR2 is SFDVKD in the germline V gene. CDR3 size: 15 residues. V was pared by 3 bases and J by 4 bases, with 12 bases between. Here the CDR3 DNA reads TGTGCCACCAGTGATGGGGAGGTTTCGGGAAACACCATATATTTT. It translates to CATSDGEVSGNTIYF.

The chain carries TRBV7-7 and TRBJ2-2; 12 nucleotides line up with TRBD2. CDR1 and CDR2 from the germline V gene are SSHAT and FNYEAQ (reference sequence). The V segment lost 4 bases and the J segment 4 bases; nucleotides outside the gene matches: 10. The CDR3 contains 18 residues. This CDR3 reads CASSSGLAGQESTGELFF. The CDR3 DNA reads as TGTGCCAGCAGCTCAGGACTAGCGGGGCAAGAAAGCACCGGGGAGCTGTTTTTT.

The chain uses TRBV5-4 and TRBJ1-1; D perhaps matches TRBD1 (5 bases). From germline, CDR1 is SGHNT and CDR2 YYREEE (reference sequence). Trimming pared 4 bases from V and 1 base from J, leaving 14 bases between. This CDR3 spans 15 amino acids. The CDR3 DNA reads as TGTGCCAGCAGCCTGCCCCCGGGGGAGAACACTGAAGCTTTCTTT. Amino acid sequence: CASSLPPGENTEAFF. The full variable domain, its missing parts supplied by reference TRBV5-4 and TRBJ1-1, is ETGVTQSPTHLIKTRGQQVTLRCSSQSGHNTVSWYQQALGQGPQFIFQYYREEENGRGNFPPRFSGLQFPNYSSELNVNALELDDSALYLCASSLPPGENTEAFFGQGTRLTVV.

The chain recombines TRBV6-5 with TRBJ1-6; D remains unclear. V gave up 7 bases and J gave up 8 bases, with 12 bases separating them. There are 13 residues in the CDR3. From germline, CDR1 is MNHEY and CDR2 SVGAGI. CDR3 protein: CASKGELYSPLHF. The CDR3 DNA reads as TGTGCCAGCAAAGGAGAGCTTTATTCACCCCTCCACTTT.

This sequence joins TRBV12-5 and TRBJ2-3; 12 positions match TRBD2. The V gene's germline CDR1 is LGHNT and CDR2 FRNRAP. Trimming took 5 bases from V and 0 from J; bases not matched to a gene: 3. CDR3 length equals 16 residues. Here the CDR3 DNA reads TGTGCTAGTGGTACCGGACTAGCGGGAAGCACAGATACGCAGTATTTT. Translation: CASGTGLAGSTDTQYF.

The chain joins TRBV9 to TRBJ1-6; D might be TRBD1 (6 bases). The germline V and J ends were trimmed by 2 bases and 12 bases, with 24 bases remaining between them. CDR1 is SGDLS, CDR2 YYNGEE, per germline. CDR3 size: 17 residues. CDR3 residues: CASSVGRQETLGGPLHF. The CDR3 DNA is TGTGCCAGCAGCGTCGGTCGTCAGGAAACCTTAGGGGGACCCCTCCACTTT.

The V and J genes are TRBV28 and TRBJ2-5; 13 nucleotides align to TRBD2. Germline values: CDR1 MDHEN, CDR2 SYDVKM. This CDR3 contains 15 residues. After removal of 6 bases from V and 7 bases from J, the junction contained 8 bases not matched to a gene. CDR3 nucleotides: TGTGCCAGCAGGCCAGGACTAGCGGGGGCAGGGACCCAGTACTTC. Translation: CASRPGLAGAGTQYF.

CDR3 residues: CASSWWGQNTEAFF. CDR3 nucleotide sequence: TGCGCCAGCAGCTGGTGGGGGCAGAACACTGAAGCTTTCTTT. The chain recombines TRBV5-1 with TRBJ1-1, with D tentatively TRBD1 (6 bases). There are 14 residues in the CDR3. V lost 3 bases and J lost 1, with 10 bases in between. The V gene's germline CDR1 is SGHRS and CDR2 YFSETQ.

The CDR3 is CASSVGGGARNEETQYF. The CDR3 DNA is TGTGCCAGCAGCGTAGGCGGGGGGGCCAGGAATGAAGAGACCCAGTACTTC. The chain is built from TRBV9 and TRBJ2-5; 9 bases fit TRBD2. CDR3 length equals 17 residues. Germline V gene data show CDR1 as SGDLS and CDR2 as YYNGEE. V dropped 0 bases and J dropped 3; count of bases not matched to a gene: 9.

The chain carries TRBV6-5 and TRBJ1-2; unclear D gene. The CDR3 extends over 13 amino acids. Trimming stripped 6 bases from V and 6 bases from J, with 14 bases between. CDR1 MNHEY and CDR2 SVGAGI come from the germline V gene. DNA for the CDR3: TGTGCCAGCAGGTCGACATGGGTCGATGGCTACACCTTC. This sequence encodes CASRSTWVDGYTF.

The genes are TRBV5-1 and TRBJ2-1, with TRBD1 matching over 7 bases. V shed 4 bases, J shed 6 bases, and the junction held 10 bases outside the gene matches. The CDR3 runs 15 residues. Germline V CDR1 and CDR2: SGHRS, YFSETQ. The CDR3 bases are TGCGCCAGCAGCGCAGGGGGTCTTCAATTCAATGAGCAGTTCTTC. Translating gives CASSAGGLQFNEQFF.

This clone has just one count. The J gene is TRBJ2-1, the V gene TRBV15, with D possibly matching TRBD2 (6 bases). CDR1 is LNHNV and CDR2 is YYDKDF in the germline V gene (reference sequence). V lost 8 bases and J 6 bases, leaving 23 bases between the germline ends. The CDR3 runs 16 residues. The CDR3, as DNA: TGTGCCACCTTTGAGGGATGGGACCGGGGAGGCAATGAGCAGTTCTTC. Amino acid sequence: CATFEGWDRGGNEQFF.

This clone was detected a few times. In DNA form, the CDR3 reads TGTGCCAGCTCCCCGGGACTGGCGAACACTGAAGCTTTCTTT. Encoded protein: CASSPGLANTEAFF. V usage is TRBV18 and J usage is TRBJ1-1; tentative D call: TRBD1 (5 bases). Per germline, CDR1 KGHSH and CDR2 LQKENI. The CDR3 has 14 residues. V was cut by 6 bases and J by 1 base, with 12 bases left in between.

The gene calls are TRBV27 and TRBJ2-3, with 8 positions matching TRBD2. Trimming cost V 6 bases and J 4 bases; bases outside gene matches: 9. Looked up from germline, CDR1 is MNHEY and CDR2 is SMNVEV (reference sequence). The CDR3 contains 15 residues. The CDR3 loop reads CASRTRTSRSDTQYF. The CDR3, as DNA: TGTGCCAGCAGAACCCGGACTAGCCGATCAGATACGCAGTATTTT.

The V call is TRBV25-1, the J call TRBJ2-3; 11 bases fit TRBD2. CDR1 is MGHDK, CDR2 SYGVNS, per germline. Trimming cost V 6 bases and J 4 bases; bases outside gene matches: 6. The CDR3 extends over 15 amino acids. CDR3 sequence reads: CASSGLAGRPDTQYF. CDR3 nucleotide sequence: TGTGCCAGCAGCGGACTAGCGGGTCGCCCAGATACGCAGTATTTT.